This note documents a single TCR beta chain sequence. Its antigen remains unidentified. This entry is derived from a study of shared clonotypes between healthy human individuals. All the donors were Caucasian adults who lived in Nashville, Tennessee. Naive CD45RA+ and memory CD45RA-negative subsets were split from CD4+ cells. Repertoires were generated with immunoSEQ multiplex PCR, while TCRdb's copy carries only in-frame clones and drops some. The sample includes some 2 million clones, 85% to 95% of them seen just once. Regarding the study as a whole: Generally, naive subsets came out with larger estimated richness than memory subsets.

The receptor was derived from a man aged 18 to 29 in good health. Input material: naive CD4+ T cells sorted from blood. Subset specified: CD45RA+ positively selected.

CDR3 in DNA: TGTGCCAGCAGCTCCTCAAGGACGGGGAACACTGAAGCTTTCTTT. It yields the protein CASSSSRTGNTEAFF. The chain carries TRBV5-6 and TRBJ1-1; D uncertain. V lost 3 bases and J lost 1, with 13 bases in between. Germline CDR1 and CDR2: SGHDT and YYEEEE. This CDR3 comprises 15 residues. Full variable domain (remainder filled in from reference TRBV5-6 and TRBJ1-1): DAGVTQSPTHLIKTRGQQVTLRCSPKSGHDTVSWYQQALGQGPQFIFQYYEEEERQRGNFPDRFSGHQFPNYSSELNVNALLLGDSALYLCASSSSRTGNTEAFFGQGTRLTVV.